The rows below give T cell receptor beta chains drawn from one sample of a study of blood T cell repertoires in COVID-19. Data came from immunoSEQ multiplex PCR; TCRdb stores just in-frame clones and leaves some out. The sample comprises approximately 450,000 clones, roughly 87% of which are singletons, and under 2.5% rests with the top ten. Material: PBMCs or T cells enriched from blood (not recorded which). The receptor set was obtained from a woman younger than 35 with acute COVID-19. CDR3s include the opening cysteine and the closing phenylalanine or tryptophan.

v_call | cdr3_aa
TRBV4-1 | CASSQREGTQYF
TRBV28 | CASTPGRGRKGYTF
TRBV19 | CASNPRQNSGNTIYF
TRBV9 | CASSVGTGSTEQYF
TRBV7-6 | CASSLNQAYTDTQYF
TRBV3-1/TRBV3-2 | CASSHEHGLAFEQFF
TRBV27 | CASKGTLTGELFF
TRBV4-3 | CASSQSGTATTGELFF
TRBV10-3 | CAIRSSGSSYEQYF
TRBV12-3/TRBV12-4 | CASSLNTGELFF
TRBV11-2 | CASSLVRVIGGTDTQYF
TRBV18 | CASSPGTGGDQPQHF
TRBV4-1 | CASSQVYGFELNEKLFF
TRBV25-1 | CASSEYAGNGYTF
TRBV2 | CASGSEQFF
TRBV19 | CASSPQGIVNYGYTF
TRBV19 | CASQTGENTGELFF
TRBV19 | CASRATLNTEAFF
TRBV20-1 | CSASRVGGGGEQYF
TRBV3-1/TRBV3-2 | CASSKGLAGGGYEQYF
TRBV9 | CASSPMTGAEKLFF
TRBV18 | CASSPGGSSFYEQYF
TRBV29-1 | CSVGSGFSYEQYF
TRBV4-3 | CASSQEVGFSSYEQYF
TRBV2 | CASSEQGQVNQPQHF
TRBV27 | CASRKDRAQPQHF
TRBV3-1/TRBV3-2 | CASSQDLGQGREKLFF
TRBV10-2 | CASSESWRTGGNNGYTF
TRBV7-9 | CASSPLDRGPLYGYTF
TRBV28 | CASSSRTGGNQPQHF
TRBV7-6 | CASSLALAGDTSTDTQYF
TRBV15 | CATSRVGNEQYF
TRBV27 | CASRTQAGQGFTEAFF
TRBV29-1 | CSVGGQGVEKLFF
TRBV10-3 | CAIRPGTSGRVSYEQYF
TRBV19 | CASSIPGNEDTQYF
TRBV6-1 | CASSELDRGSEQYF
TRBV29-1 | CSVVVNSGNTIYF
TRBV7-2 | CASSLTSGTDTQYF
TRBV9 | CASSGTSGRETQYF
TRBV27 | CASRLNRMNTEAFF
TRBV4-1 | CASSSGTSGRATTDTQYF